A selection of T cell receptor beta chains follows, all from one sample in a study of metastatic and nonmetastatic thyroid tumors. TCRdb ran MiXCR on the PCR reads. Of 12,000 or so clones in the sample, 30% to 35% are singletons; the top ten hold 10% to 15%. Sequencing was carried out using tumor tissue. These receptors came from a female donor with papillary thyroid cancer or a benign thyroid nodule (not recorded which). Some clones in this sample may be carry-over from other donors' samples. The conserved cysteine and the conserved F or W are not part of the CDR3 here. The size of a clone is reported for some rows only, either as once, few or many, or as a class for expanded clones.

CDR3 protein: ASSRDSNYGYT; V gene: TRBV6-1; clone size: medium-sized
CDR3 protein: ASSARLAGDTGELF; V gene: TRBV3-1; clone size: NA
CDR3 protein: ASKRDREYTEAF; V gene: TRBV6-2/TRBV6-3; clone size: medium-sized
CDR3 protein: ASSLGERGANEQY; V gene: TRBV7-6; clone size: NA
CDR3 protein: ASSSAGQSLEQY; V gene: TRBV19; clone size: NA
CDR3 protein: ASSYSLQGGGSYEQY; V gene: TRBV6-5; clone size: few
CDR3 protein: ASSQDAGPISNQPQH; V gene: TRBV4-1; clone size: once
CDR3 protein: ASSNPGGLAGNEQF; V gene: TRBV13; clone size: NA
CDR3 protein: ASWGQGVTGNTIY; V gene: TRBV28; clone size: NA
CDR3 protein: SARDLFGWDGGETQY; V gene: TRBV20-1; clone size: NA
CDR3 protein: ASSIKGALNTGELF; V gene: TRBV19; clone size: many
CDR3 protein: ASSLGLAGPIGEDTQY; V gene: TRBV5-1; clone size: NA
CDR3 protein: ASRVLASSYEQY; V gene: TRBV28; clone size: NA
CDR3 protein: ASTFRLDTNYNEQF; V gene: TRBV27; clone size: medium-sized
CDR3 protein: ASRNTGPTNYGYT; V gene: TRBV6-1; clone size: medium-sized
CDR3 protein: ASSLLGLKKRNQPQH; V gene: TRBV28; clone size: many
CDR3 protein: ASRLGAGGTEQY; V gene: TRBV28; clone size: NA
CDR3 protein: ASRLDSGTSGETQY; V gene: TRBV5-1; clone size: NA
CDR3 protein: ASNRDGDEQY; V gene: TRBV19; clone size: NA
CDR3 protein: ASSDWTARSYGYT; V gene: TRBV9; clone size: NA
CDR3 protein: ASSLGTGLSNEQF; V gene: TRBV11-3; clone size: many
CDR3 protein: ASSLGHGNIQY; V gene: TRBV3-1; clone size: NA
CDR3 protein: AISESSSAGYGTDTQY; V gene: TRBV10-3; clone size: medium-sized
CDR3 protein: ASSSLAGAQETQY; V gene: TRBV6-2/TRBV6-3; clone size: few
CDR3 protein: ASPGTGDYEQY; V gene: TRBV6-1; clone size: NA
CDR3 protein: ASSLSKYNEQF; V gene: TRBV5-1; clone size: NA
CDR3 protein: ASSEVANTDAL; V gene: TRBV6-1; clone size: NA
CDR3 protein: ASSYRNMDTQY; V gene: TRBV6-5; clone size: NA
CDR3 protein: DISESTSYNEQF; V gene: TRBV10-3; clone size: NA
CDR3 protein: ASGGADEQY; V gene: TRBV19; clone size: few
CDR3 protein: ASSAWDPTSGNTIY; V gene: TRBV18; clone size: many
CDR3 protein: ASTTSGAMAGELF; V gene: TRBV6-1; clone size: large
CDR3 protein: AVQGAFEKLF; V gene: TRBV28; clone size: many
CDR3 protein: ASSLGAGNTGELF; V gene: TRBV5-4; clone size: NA
CDR3 protein: ASSVEYGRGTDTQY; V gene: TRBV9; clone size: few
CDR3 protein: ASSYWTGSRDEQY; V gene: TRBV6-5; clone size: few
CDR3 protein: ASSPGRGPHQPQH; V gene: TRBV3-1; clone size: many
CDR3 protein: ASSYQGKAYEQY; V gene: TRBV27; clone size: many
CDR3 protein: ASSEQDSGNTIY; V gene: TRBV6-2/TRBV6-3; clone size: few
CDR3 protein: SATRGVSEQY; V gene: TRBV20-1; clone size: NA
CDR3 protein: ARRQGNQPQH; V gene: TRBV28; clone size: NA
CDR3 protein: ASSLGGRGDHEQY; V gene: TRBV28; clone size: few
CDR3 protein: SARDQGGGQY; V gene: TRBV20-1; clone size: once
CDR3 protein: SVRQGAEGVTQY; V gene: TRBV20-1; clone size: many
CDR3 protein: ASSLVRGAHGYT; V gene: TRBV5-1; clone size: NA
CDR3 protein: ASRLWTSGRLYNEQF; V gene: TRBV27; clone size: NA
CDR3 protein: ASSVAGAVYNEQF; V gene: TRBV9; clone size: many
CDR3 protein: ASSISSSGNTIY; V gene: TRBV19; clone size: medium-sized
CDR3 protein: ASSYSIGQGAEKLF; V gene: TRBV6-6; clone size: NA
CDR3 protein: ASTSAPGDSPLH; V gene: TRBV19; clone size: NA
CDR3 protein: ASSIGLAREQF; V gene: TRBV19; clone size: many
CDR3 protein: ASSSGTDYEQY; V gene: TRBV12-3/TRBV12-4; clone size: few
CDR3 protein: SATGTGGAGELF; V gene: TRBV20-1; clone size: many
CDR3 protein: SAYASAGTSYGYT; V gene: TRBV20-1; clone size: medium-sized
CDR3 protein: ASSPPGHIFGYT; V gene: TRBV18; clone size: NA
CDR3 protein: ARLFLRDYEQY; V gene: TRBV30; clone size: NA
CDR3 protein: SASKLAGGNQDTQY; V gene: TRBV20-1; clone size: NA
CDR3 protein: ASSYVRDNSPLH; V gene: TRBV6-5; clone size: NA
CDR3 protein: ASSVVGGADEQF; V gene: TRBV9; clone size: medium-sized